The sequence of this T cell receptor beta chain was determined in a study of regulatory T cells in long-lasting Graves disease. About the research overall: Persistent cases were those of Graves' disease that involved over 5 years of antithyroid drugs with positive TSH receptor antibodies. Broader study findings: Researchers reported studying only peripheral blood, not thyroid tissue.

Specified time point: persistent/refractory GD, antithyroid drugs over 5 years with positive TRAb. PBMCs provided the RNA from which the TCR library was made. The patient group derived from an endocrinology department in Xi'an, China. Between the trimmed V and J ends, which lost 6 bases and 0 bases, there was a span of 12 bases. There are 15 residues in the CDR3. Germline V gene sequence: CDR1 SEHNR, CDR2 FQNEAQ (reference sequence). Only a few counts were recorded for this clonotype. Its antigen is as yet unknown. CDR3 regions were amplified by Arm-PCR using iRepertoire HTBI primers to build TCR beta libraries. TCRdb called the multiplex PCR reads again in MiXCR, with one record for every CDR3 protein. The sample lists over 650,000 distinct CDR3 sequences, about 32% seen once, with 40% to 55% in the top ten.

The sample consisted of peripheral blood mononuclear cells (PBMCs), taken when the disease was refractory, from a patient treated with antithyroid drugs. The receptor comes from a female donor with Graves disease. The V call is TRBV7-9, the J call TRBJ1-5; TRBD1 is a possible D gene (5 bases). The CDR3 bases are TGTGCCAGCAGAGCACAGGATTATAGCAATCAGCCCCAGCATTTT. Translating it yields CASRAQDYSNQPQHF.